This T cell receptor (beta chain) is from a study of graft-versus-host responses after intestinal transplantation. Study overall: In this cohort, recipients had multivisceral, liver-intestinal, or isolated intestinal transplants. Study results and limitations: Early HvG declines after transplant were associated with peak circulating GvH clone levels. Graft-donor T cell macrochimerism in patients accompanied high graft-versus-host to host-versus-graft clonal ratios in allografts. Some GvH clones were seen earlier in gut or blood, suggesting intestinal origin.

The CDR3 extends over 14 amino acids. The V end was cut by 3 bases, the J end by 3 bases, with 6 bases between. In germline, CDR1 is PRHDT, CDR2 FYEKMQ (reference sequence). Concerning this clone: What it binds is unknown.

Profiling relied on immunoSEQ multiplex PCR, and the TCRdb table lists in-frame clones only, not all of them. This table holds some 120,000 clones, approximately 92% found once. This receptor was obtained from a human donor who received an intestinal transplant. V usage is TRBV13 and J usage is TRBJ2-6; D ambiguous. This material consisted of unstimulated CD4+ T cells sorted from spleen or lymph node cells, taken before intestinal transplant. The CDR3 sequence: CASSFGDGANVLTF. The CDR3, as DNA: TGTGCCAGCAGCTTCGGCGATGGGGCCAACGTCCTGACTTTC.